Given below is one T cell receptor (beta chain) in context. Antigen: not known. The data were taken from a study of regulatory and conventional T cells in RAG deficiency. Points from the study as a whole: Patient subsets had shorter CDR3s; Omenn Treg-Tconv overlap exceeded 75%.

Conventional CD4+ T cells were sorted from blood as CD25-low CD127-high cells. Measured with immunoSEQ multiplex PCR; TCRdb has only the in-frame clones, and not every one. The top ten clones hold roughly 0.51% of a sample with approximately 46,000 clones, approximately 90% of them seen once. CDR1 and CDR2 from the germline V gene are GTSNPN and SVGIG (reference sequence). There are 15 residues in the CDR3. With 3 bases clipped from V and 1 base from J, the junction kept 5 bases outside the gene matches. These same records also appear under a second study, on regulatory T cells. That publication notes: The PCR used 52 TRBV and 13 TRBJ primers.

The origin of this receptor is a human donor in good health. Specimen: CD4+ effector T cells sorted from blood. The rearrangement links TRBV30 to TRBJ2-1; 8 bases fit TRBD1. CDR3 sequence reads: CAWSHTGGSYNEQFF. The CDR3, as DNA: TGTGCCTGGAGCCACACAGGGGGGTCCTACAATGAGCAGTTCTTC.